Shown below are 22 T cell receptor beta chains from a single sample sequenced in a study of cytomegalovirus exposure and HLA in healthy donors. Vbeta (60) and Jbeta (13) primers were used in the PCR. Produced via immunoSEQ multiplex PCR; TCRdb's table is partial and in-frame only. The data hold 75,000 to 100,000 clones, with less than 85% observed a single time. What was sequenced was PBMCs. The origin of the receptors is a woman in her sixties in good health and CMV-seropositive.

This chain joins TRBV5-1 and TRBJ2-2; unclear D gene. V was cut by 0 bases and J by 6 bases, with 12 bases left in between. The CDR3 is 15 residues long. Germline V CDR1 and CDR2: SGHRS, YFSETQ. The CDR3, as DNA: TGCGCCAGCAGCTTGGGGCAGGCCCTACCCGGGGAGCTGTTTTTT. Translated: CASSLGQALPGELFF.

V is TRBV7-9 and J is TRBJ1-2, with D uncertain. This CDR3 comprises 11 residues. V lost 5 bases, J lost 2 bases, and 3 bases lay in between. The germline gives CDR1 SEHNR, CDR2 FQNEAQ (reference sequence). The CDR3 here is CASSANYGYTF. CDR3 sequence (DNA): TGTGCCAGCAGCGCGAACTATGGCTACACCTTC.

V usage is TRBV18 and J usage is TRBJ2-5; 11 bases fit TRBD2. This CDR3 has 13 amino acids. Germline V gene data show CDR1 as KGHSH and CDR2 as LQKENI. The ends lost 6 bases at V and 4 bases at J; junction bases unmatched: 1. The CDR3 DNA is TGTGCCAGCTCTCTAGCGGGAGGAGAGACCCAGTACTTC. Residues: CASSLAGGETQYF.

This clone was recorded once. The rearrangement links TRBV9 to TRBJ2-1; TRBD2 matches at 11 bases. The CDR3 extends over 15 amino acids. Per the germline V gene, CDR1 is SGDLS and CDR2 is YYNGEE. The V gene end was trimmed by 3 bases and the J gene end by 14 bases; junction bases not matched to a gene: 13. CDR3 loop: CASSAGGPTSGSEFF. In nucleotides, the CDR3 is TGTGCCAGCAGCGCGGGAGGGCCCACTAGCGGGAGCGAGTTCTTC. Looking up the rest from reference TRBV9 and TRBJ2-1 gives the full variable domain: DSGVTQTPKHLITATGQRVTLRCSPRSGDLSVYWYQQSLDQGLQFLIQYYNGEERAKGNILERFSAQQFPDLHSELNLSSLELGDSALYFCASSAGGPTSGSEFFGPGTRLTVL.

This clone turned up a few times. CDR3 amino acids: CASSQGHTTYEQYF. Written as DNA, the CDR3 is TGTGCCAGCAGCCAGGGACACACAACCTACGAGCAGTACTTC. This chain joins TRBV7-2 and TRBJ2-7, with TRBD1 as a possible D gene (6 bases). This CDR3 is 14 amino acids long. Germline lookup yields CDR1 SGHTA and CDR2 FQGNSA. The V gene lost 5 bases and the J gene lost 2 bases, with 13 bases spanning the gap.

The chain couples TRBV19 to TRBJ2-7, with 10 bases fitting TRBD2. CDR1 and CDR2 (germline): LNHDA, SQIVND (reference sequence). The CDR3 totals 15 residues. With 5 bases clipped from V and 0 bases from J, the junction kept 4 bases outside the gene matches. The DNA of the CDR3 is TGTGCCAGTAGTCCCAGGACTAGCGGCTCCTACGAGCAGTACTTC. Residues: CASSPRTSGSYEQYF.

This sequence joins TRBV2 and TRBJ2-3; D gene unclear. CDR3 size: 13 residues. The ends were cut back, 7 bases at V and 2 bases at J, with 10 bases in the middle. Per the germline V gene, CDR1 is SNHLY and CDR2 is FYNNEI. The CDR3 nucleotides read TGTGCCAGCACCGAGCGAGTCACAGATACGCAGTATTTT. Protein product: CASTERVTDTQYF.

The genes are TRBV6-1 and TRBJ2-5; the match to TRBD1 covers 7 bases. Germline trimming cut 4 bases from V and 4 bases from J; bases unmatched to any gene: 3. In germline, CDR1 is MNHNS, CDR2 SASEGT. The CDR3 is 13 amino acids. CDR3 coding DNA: TGTGCCAGCAGTGCAACAGGGGTAGAGACCCAGTACTTC. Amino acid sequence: CASSATGVETQYF.

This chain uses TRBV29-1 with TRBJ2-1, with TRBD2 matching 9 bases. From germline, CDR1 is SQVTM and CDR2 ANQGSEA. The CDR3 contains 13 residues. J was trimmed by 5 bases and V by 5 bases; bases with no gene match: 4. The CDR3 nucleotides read TGCAGCGTTCGGGCTAGCGGGGACAATGAGCAGTTCTTC. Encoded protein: CSVRASGDNEQFF.

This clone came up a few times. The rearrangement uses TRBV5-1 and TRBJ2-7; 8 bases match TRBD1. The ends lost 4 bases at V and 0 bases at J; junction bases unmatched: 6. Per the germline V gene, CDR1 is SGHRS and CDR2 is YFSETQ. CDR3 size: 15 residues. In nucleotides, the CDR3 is TGCGCCAGCAGCCCAAGACAGGGGACCTCCTACGAGCAGTACTTC. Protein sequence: CASSPRQGTSYEQYF.

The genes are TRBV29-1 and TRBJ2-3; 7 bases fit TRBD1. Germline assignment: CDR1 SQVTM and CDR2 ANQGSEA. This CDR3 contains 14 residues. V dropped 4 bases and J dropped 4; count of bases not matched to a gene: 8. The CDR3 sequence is CSVAPGQIADTQYF. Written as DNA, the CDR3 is TGCAGCGTTGCTCCGGGACAGATAGCAGATACGCAGTATTTT.

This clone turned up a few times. CDR3 coding DNA: TGTGCCAGCAGCTCACCCTTGGCGGGGGTGCAACCCTACGAGCAGTACTTC. Residues: CASSSPLAGVQPYEQYF. The chain has TRBV7-2 and TRBJ2-7; TRBD2 agrees at 7 bases. J lost 2 bases, V lost 4 bases, and 14 bases had no gene match. The CDR3 totals 17 residues. CDR1 is SGHTA, CDR2 FQGNSA, per germline.

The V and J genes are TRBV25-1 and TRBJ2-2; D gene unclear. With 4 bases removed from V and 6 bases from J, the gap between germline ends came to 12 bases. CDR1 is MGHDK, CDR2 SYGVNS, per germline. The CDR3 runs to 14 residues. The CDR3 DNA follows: TGTGCCAGCAGTGGATATAGCCCCTCCGGGGAGCTGTTTTTT. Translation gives CASSGYSPSGELFF. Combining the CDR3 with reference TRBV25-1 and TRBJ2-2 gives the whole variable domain EADIYQTPRYLVIGTGKKITLECSQTMGHDKMYWYQQDPGMELHLIHYSYGVNSTEKGDLSSESTVSRIRTEHFPLTLESARPSHTSQYLCASSGYSPSGELFFGEGSRLTVL.

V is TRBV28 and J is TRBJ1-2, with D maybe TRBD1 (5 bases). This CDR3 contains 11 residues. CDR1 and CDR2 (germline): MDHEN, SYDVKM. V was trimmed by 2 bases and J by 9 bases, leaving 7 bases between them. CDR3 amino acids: CASSLGHSYTF. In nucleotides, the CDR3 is TGTGCCAGCAGTTTAGGACATAGCTACACCTTC.

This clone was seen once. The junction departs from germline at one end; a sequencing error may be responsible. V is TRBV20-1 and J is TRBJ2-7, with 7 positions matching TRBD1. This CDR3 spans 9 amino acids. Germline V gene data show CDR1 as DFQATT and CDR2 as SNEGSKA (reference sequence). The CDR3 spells CSASRQGSF. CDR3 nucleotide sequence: TGCAGTGCTAGCAGACAGGGCTCCTTC.

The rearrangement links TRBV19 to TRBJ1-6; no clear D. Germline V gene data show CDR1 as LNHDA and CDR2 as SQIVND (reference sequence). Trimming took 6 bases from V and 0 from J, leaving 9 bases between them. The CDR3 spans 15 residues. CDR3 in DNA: TGTGCCAGTAGCGAGGCCGGCTCCTATAATTCACCCCTCCACTTT. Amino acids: CASSEAGSYNSPLHF.

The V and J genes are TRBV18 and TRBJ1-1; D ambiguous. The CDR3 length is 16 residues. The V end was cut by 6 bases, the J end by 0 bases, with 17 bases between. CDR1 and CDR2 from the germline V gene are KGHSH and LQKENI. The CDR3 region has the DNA TGTGCCAGCTCGTACTACACGCTTAGTCTGAACACTGAAGCTTTCTTT. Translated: CASSYYTLSLNTEAFF.

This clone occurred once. The DNA for the CDR3 is TGTGCCAGCAGTGCCCAGTCGTTCTCTGGAAACACCATATATTTT. This codes for CASSAQSFSGNTIYF. The V call is TRBV6-1, the J call TRBJ1-3; D ambiguous. Germline CDR1 reads MNHNS; CDR2 reads SASEGT. Trimming took off 4 bases at V and 0 bases at J, with 10 bases between the two ends. This CDR3 spans 15 amino acids.

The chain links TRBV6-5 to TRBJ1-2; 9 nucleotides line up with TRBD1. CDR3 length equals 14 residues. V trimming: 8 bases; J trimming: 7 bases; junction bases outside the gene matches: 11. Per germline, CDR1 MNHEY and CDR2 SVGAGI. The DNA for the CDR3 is TGTGCCAGCGGGTCACAGGGGGCGGTTAGTGGCTACACCTTC. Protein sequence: CASGSQGAVSGYTF.

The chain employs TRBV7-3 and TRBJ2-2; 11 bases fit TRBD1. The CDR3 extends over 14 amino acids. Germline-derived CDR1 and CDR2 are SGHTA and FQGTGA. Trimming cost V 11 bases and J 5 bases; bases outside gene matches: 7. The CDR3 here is CAVGQGAGTGELFF. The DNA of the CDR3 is TGTGCCGTCGGACAGGGGGCAGGGACCGGGGAGCTGTTTTTT.

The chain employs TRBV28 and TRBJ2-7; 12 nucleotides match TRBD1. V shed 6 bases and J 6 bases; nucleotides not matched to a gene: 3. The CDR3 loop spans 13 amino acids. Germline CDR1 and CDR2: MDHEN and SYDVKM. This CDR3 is CASSPGQGAEQYF. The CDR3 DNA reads TGTGCCAGCAGCCCGGGACAGGGGGCCGAGCAGTACTTC.

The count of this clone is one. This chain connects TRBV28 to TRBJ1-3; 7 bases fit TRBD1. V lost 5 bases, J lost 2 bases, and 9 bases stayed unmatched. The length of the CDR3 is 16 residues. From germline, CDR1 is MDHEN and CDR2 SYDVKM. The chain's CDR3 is CASSPPTGITGNTIYF. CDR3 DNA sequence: TGTGCCAGCAGTCCACCGACAGGGATTACTGGAAACACCATATATTTT.